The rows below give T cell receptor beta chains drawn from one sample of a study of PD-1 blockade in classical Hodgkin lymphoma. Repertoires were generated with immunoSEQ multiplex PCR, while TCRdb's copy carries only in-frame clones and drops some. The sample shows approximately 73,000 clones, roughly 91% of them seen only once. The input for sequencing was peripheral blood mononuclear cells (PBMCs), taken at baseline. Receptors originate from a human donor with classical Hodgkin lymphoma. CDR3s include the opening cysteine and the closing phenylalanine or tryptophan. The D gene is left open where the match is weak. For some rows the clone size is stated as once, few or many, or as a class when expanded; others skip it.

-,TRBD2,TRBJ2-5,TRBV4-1,CASSQGTSGVQETQYF,TGCGCCAGCAGCCAAGGAACTAGCGGGGTCCAAGAGACCCAGTACTTC
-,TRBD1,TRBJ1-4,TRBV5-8,CASSLAYQGAGEKLFF,TGTGCCAGCAGCTTGGCTTACCAGGGGGCCGGTGAAAAACTGTTTTTT
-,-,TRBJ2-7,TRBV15,CATSRLQSSYEQYF,TGTGCCACCAGCAGACTACAGAGCTCCTACGAGCAGTACTTC
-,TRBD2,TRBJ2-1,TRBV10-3,CAISEQGLAGEQFF,TGTGCCATCAGTGAGCAGGGACTAGCGGGGGAGCAGTTCTTC
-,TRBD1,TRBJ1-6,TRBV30,CARAGGDNSPLHF,TGTGCCCGGGCAGGGGGCGATAATTCACCCCTCCACTTT
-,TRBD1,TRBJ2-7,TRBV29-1,CSVDVTGGYEQYF,TGCAGCGTTGACGTGACAGGGGGGTACGAGCAGTACTTC
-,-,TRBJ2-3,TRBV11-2,CASSQAGAQIDTQYF,TGTGCCAGCAGCCAGGCGGGGGCGCAGATAGATACGCAGTATTTT
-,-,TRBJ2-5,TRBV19,CASTQQPAGRETQYF,TGTGCCAGTACCCAACAACCCGCAGGGCGGGAGACCCAGTACTTC
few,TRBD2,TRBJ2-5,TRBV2,CASSFMTSGGPYQETQYF,TGTGCCAGCAGTTTTATGACTAGCGGGGGCCCATACCAAGAGACCCAGTACTTC
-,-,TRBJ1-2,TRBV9,CASSPWGDYGYTF,TGTGCCAGCAGCCCCTGGGGGGATTATGGCTACACCTTC
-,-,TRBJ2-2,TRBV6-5,CASSYGLFSNTGELFF,TGTGCCAGCAGTTACGGACTTTTTTCAAACACCGGGGAGCTGTTTTTT